This TCR beta chain was identified during a study of blood T cells in healthy people across ages. Germline V gene sequence: CDR1 DFQATT, CDR2 SNEGSKA (reference sequence). The CDR3 has 15 amino acids. A second 7 to 11 cycle PCR used barcoded and J-beta primers. Individual samples furnished no less than 2.5 million CDR3-containing paired-end reads apiece. MiXCR, run by TCRdb on the 5' RACE reads, gives a single entry per CDR3 protein. The sample has about 1.5 million distinct CDR3 sequences, about 40% seen once. General study findings and limits: More naive CD4+ cells and higher diversity marked long-lived donors relative to aged donors.

About this clonotype: Antigen: not known.

Peripheral blood, about 9.4 milliliters per donor, was collected. Whenever a sample was processed, at least 7 million PBMCs were isolated. Input material: blood. This chain joins TRBV20-1 and TRBJ2-4; D is ambiguous. The DNA end is a closer match to TRBJ2-5, so the J assignment may be wrong. The source of this sequence is a woman between 18 and 30 years old in good health. The CDR3 region is CSARGSSDGIETQYF. CDR3 bases: TGCAGTGCTCGAGGATCGAGCGATGGGATAGAGACCCAGTACTTC.